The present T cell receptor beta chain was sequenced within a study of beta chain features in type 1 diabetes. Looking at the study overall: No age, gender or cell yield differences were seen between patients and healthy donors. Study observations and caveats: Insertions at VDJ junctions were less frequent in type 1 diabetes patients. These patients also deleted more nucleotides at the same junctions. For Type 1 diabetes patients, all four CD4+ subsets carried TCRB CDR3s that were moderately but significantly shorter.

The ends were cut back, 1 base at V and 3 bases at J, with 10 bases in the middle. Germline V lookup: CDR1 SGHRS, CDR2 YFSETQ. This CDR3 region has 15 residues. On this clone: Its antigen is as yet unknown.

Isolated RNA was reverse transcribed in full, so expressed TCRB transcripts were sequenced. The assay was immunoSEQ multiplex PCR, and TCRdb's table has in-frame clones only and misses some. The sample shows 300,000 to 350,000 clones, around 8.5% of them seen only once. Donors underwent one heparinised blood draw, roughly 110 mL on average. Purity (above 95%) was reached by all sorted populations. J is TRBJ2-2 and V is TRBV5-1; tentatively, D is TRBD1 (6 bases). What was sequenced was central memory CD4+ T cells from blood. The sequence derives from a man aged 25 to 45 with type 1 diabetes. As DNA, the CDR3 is TGCGCCAGCAGCTTGACAGGGCTCCACACCGGGGAGCTGTTTTTT. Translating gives CASSLTGLHTGELFF.